The 25 T cell receptor beta chains in this list originate from one sample, sequenced in a study of T cell changes during pregnancy in multiple sclerosis. Method: immunoSEQ multiplex PCR; TCRdb's copy keeps in-frame clones and lacks some. The top ten clones hold 0.7% to 0.9% of a sample with around 61,000 clones, just under 90% of them seen once. The sample consisted of peripheral blood, taken in the first trimester of pregnancy. These receptors all come from a female donor in good health, enrolled as a control in a pregnancy study.

This clone turned up a few times. V gene TRBV5-1 combines with J gene TRBJ2-7; 8 nucleotides align to TRBD1. V lost 0 bases, J lost 2 bases, and 1 base stayed unmatched. This CDR3 contains 14 residues. CDR1 and CDR2 (germline): SGHRS, YFSETQ. The CDR3 DNA is TGCGCCAGCAGCTTGGAACAGGGGGCCTACGAGCAGTACTTC. It codes for CASSLEQGAYEQYF.

The chain is built from TRBV4-1 and TRBJ1-1; unclear D gene. Per the germline V gene, CDR1 is MGHRA and CDR2 is YSYEKL. The CDR3 totals 15 residues. The V end was cut by 1 base, the J end by 1 base, with 10 bases between. The DNA of the CDR3 is TGCGCCAGCAGCCAAGCCATACTAGCGAACACTGAAGCTTTCTTT. It yields the protein CASSQAILANTEAFF.

The genes are TRBV5-1 and TRBJ2-3, with 7 bases lining up with TRBD2. The CDR3 is made up of 16 amino acids. CDR1 and CDR2 (germline): SGHRS, YFSETQ. J gave up 0 bases and V 0 bases, and 4 bases lay outside the gene matches. The CDR3 coding sequence is TGCGCCAGCAGCTTGGTGGCGGGAGAAAGCACAGATACGCAGTATTTT. Residues: CASSLVAGESTDTQYF.

The V and J genes are TRBV7-9 and TRBJ1-2, with no clear D. Germline V CDR1 and CDR2: SEHNR, FQNEAQ (reference sequence). The CDR3 runs to 15 residues. Trimming pared 0 bases from V and 2 bases from J, leaving 10 bases between. The CDR3 spells CASSLAAAGNYGYTF. The CDR3 DNA is TGTGCCAGCAGCTTAGCAGCGGCAGGCAACTATGGCTACACCTTC.

V usage is TRBV6-4 and J usage is TRBJ1-4, with D tentatively TRBD1 (6 bases). The V gene lost 3 bases and the J gene lost 5 bases, with 10 bases spanning the gap. Germline CDR1 and CDR2: MRHNA and SNTAGT. The CDR3 is 14 amino acids. CDR3 DNA sequence: TGTGCCAGCAGTGATGGGACAAAAAATGAAAAACTGTTTTTT. This sequence encodes CASSDGTKNEKLFF.

The genes are TRBV7-9 and TRBJ1-1; no firm D call. The CDR3 has 14 residues. Germline CDR1 is SEHNR and CDR2 is FQNEAQ (reference sequence). Trimming left V 5 bases short and J 4 bases short, with 14 bases between. In DNA form, the CDR3 reads TGTGCCAGCAGCACGACATGGATGGGCACTGAAGCTTTCTTT. Protein: CASSTTWMGTEAFF.

The chain is built from TRBV7-2 and TRBJ2-1, with 9 nucleotides matching TRBD2. The germline CDR1 and CDR2 sequences are SGHTA and FQGNSA. The CDR3 has 17 residues. With 2 bases clipped from V and 1 base from J, the junction kept 6 bases outside the gene matches. CDR3: CASSLSSAGGSYNEQFF. In nucleotides, the CDR3 is TGTGCCAGCAGCTTAAGTAGCGCGGGGGGGTCCTACAATGAGCAGTTCTTC.

The rearrangement uses TRBV5-6 and TRBJ1-6, with TRBD1 identical over 7 bases. Unmatched junction bases numbered 13, after V lost 0 bases and J lost 4 bases. Germline CDR1 is SGHDT and CDR2 is YYEEEE. This CDR3 region has 19 residues. The CDR3 reads CASSLGKDDRANYNSPLHF. Here the CDR3 DNA reads TGTGCCAGCAGCTTGGGGAAAGACGACAGGGCCAATTATAATTCACCCCTCCACTTT.

The chain joins TRBV7-9 to TRBJ2-5, with D maybe TRBD2 (5 bases). CDR1 is SEHNR, CDR2 FQNEAQ, per germline (reference sequence). This CDR3 has 13 residues. V was pared by 1 base and J by 9 bases, with 12 bases between. For the CDR3, the DNA is TGTGCCAGCAGCTTAGGGGCGTCCGGGGCCCAGTACTTC. Its protein is CASSLGASGAQYF.

The genes are TRBV4-1 and TRBJ1-1; 10 bases fit TRBD1. Germline CDR1 is MGHRA and CDR2 is YSYEKL. J gave up 4 bases and V 3 bases, and 11 bases lay outside the gene matches. The CDR3 runs 17 residues. Written as DNA, the CDR3 is TGCGCCAGCAGCCAGGACGGGACAGGGGACCTTGGCACTGAAGCTTTCTTT. This codes for CASSQDGTGDLGTEAFF.

The chain links TRBV13 to TRBJ1-2; D remains ambiguous. The CDR3 spans 14 residues. Trimming stripped 4 bases from V and 4 bases from J, with 13 bases between. The V gene's germline CDR1 is PRHDT and CDR2 FYEKMQ (reference sequence). CDR3 amino acids: CASSWTEEFYGYTF. The CDR3 DNA sequence: TGTGCCAGCAGCTGGACGGAGGAATTCTATGGCTACACCTTC.

The chain uses TRBV6-5 and TRBJ1-6; D ambiguous. The germline CDR1 and CDR2 sequences are MNHEY and SVGAGI. The CDR3 totals 15 residues. V dropped 0 bases and J dropped 7 bases, with 10 bases sitting between them. The CDR3 bases are TGTGCCAGCAGTTACTCGCAGCGCCCAAATTCACCCCTCCACTTT. The encoded protein is CASSYSQRPNSPLHF.

The rearrangement links TRBV19 to TRBJ1-1; D remains ambiguous. From germline, CDR1 is LNHDA and CDR2 SQIVND (reference sequence). CDR3 length: 16 amino acids. Trimming removed 3 bases from V and 6 bases from J, with 20 bases in between. Here the CDR3 reads CASSIDPRERTAEAFF. The CDR3, as DNA: TGTGCCAGTAGTATTGACCCTAGGGAGAGGACCGCTGAAGCTTTCTTT.

The chain has TRBV7-6 and TRBJ1-1; D might be TRBD1 (5 bases). Germline V CDR1 and CDR2: SGHVS, FNYEAQ. The CDR3 extends over 15 amino acids. Trimming stripped 6 bases from V and 1 base from J, with 15 bases between. DNA for the CDR3: TGTGCCAGCAGTACTGCCAGGGAGGAGAACACTGAAGCTTTCTTT. It is translated as CASSTAREENTEAFF.

The chain combines TRBV4-3 with TRBJ2-1, with 7 positions matching TRBD2. The CDR3 runs to 18 residues. The junction had 8 bases not matched to a gene; V was cut back by 0 bases and J by 0 bases. The germline V gene encodes CDR1 LGHNA and CDR2 YSLEER. CDR3 sequence reads: CASSQDGTSGGSYNEQFF. The CDR3 DNA reads TGCGCCAGCAGCCAAGATGGAACCTCGGGGGGCTCCTACAATGAGCAGTTCTTC.

The J gene is TRBJ1-2, the V gene TRBV5-1; TRBD1 agrees at 8 bases. CDR3 size: 14 residues. CDR1 SGHRS and CDR2 YFSETQ come from the germline V gene. J was trimmed by 4 bases and V by 5 bases; bases with no gene match: 7. The CDR3 protein is CASRLGQGSYGYTF. In DNA, the CDR3 is TGCGCCAGCAGATTAGGACAGGGTAGCTATGGCTACACCTTC.

The chain combines TRBV7-2 with TRBJ2-3, with a tentative D call TRBD2 (6 bases). The germline V gene has CDR1 SGHTA and CDR2 FQGNSA. The CDR3 is made up of 14 amino acids. Trimming stripped 5 bases from V and 10 bases from J, with 19 bases between. The CDR3: CASSLHLGGIAQYF. The CDR3 nucleotides are TGTGCCAGCAGCCTTCACCTCGGGGGAATCGCGCAGTATTTT.

This clone was picked up one time. The CDR3 DNA reads TGTGCCAGCAGCTCCCGGCGGGGGGCTAGCACAGATACGCAGTATTTT. It yields the protein CASSSRRGASTDTQYF. V usage is TRBV11-3 and J usage is TRBJ2-3, with TRBD2 identical over 8 bases. Trimming at V came to 4 bases and at J to 0 bases, leaving 6 bases not matched to a gene. Germline V CDR1 and CDR2: SGHNT, YENEEA. The CDR3 is made up of 16 amino acids.

The J gene is TRBJ1-3, the V gene TRBV5-4; 10 nucleotides agree with TRBD1. The CDR3 has 15 amino acids. The V gene's germline CDR1 is SGHNT and CDR2 YYREEE (reference sequence). V lost 4 bases to trimming and J lost 3 bases; unmatched junction nucleotides: 4. CDR3 DNA sequence: TGTGCCAGCAGCGGGGGACAGGGGAGTGGAAACACCATATATTTT. This gives the protein CASSGGQGSGNTIYF.

CDR3 protein: CASSYPAGDEKLFF. In nucleotides, the CDR3 is TGTGCCAGCAGTTACCCGGCGGGGGATGAAAAACTGTTTTTT. This chain links TRBV6-6 with TRBJ1-4; TRBD1 is a possible D gene (5 bases). Trimming cost V 2 bases and J 6 bases, with 10 bases left between them. CDR3 length equals 14 residues. Germline CDR1 MNHNY, CDR2 SVGAGI (reference sequence).

The chain is built from TRBV19 and TRBJ1-4, with TRBD1 as a possible D gene (5 bases). Deletions cut 7 bases from V and 5 bases from J, with 11 bases between. Germline CDR1 reads LNHDA; CDR2 reads SQIVND (reference sequence). The CDR3 extends over 13 amino acids. The CDR3 coding sequence is TGTGCCAGTAATGGGGGACTGAATGAAAAACTGTTTTTT. This translates into CASNGGLNEKLFF.

The chain combines TRBV6-5 with TRBJ1-3, with TRBD1 as a possible D gene (6 bases). The CDR3 extends over 15 amino acids. The V gene lost 5 bases and the J gene lost 3 bases, with 14 bases spanning the gap. CDR1 is MNHEY and CDR2 is SVGAGI in the germline V gene. This CDR3 is CASSPDRFGGNTIYF. CDR3 sequence (DNA): TGTGCCAGCAGTCCCGACAGGTTCGGTGGAAACACCATATATTTT.

This clone appeared a few times. This chain uses TRBV9 with TRBJ1-1; tentatively, D is TRBD1 (5 bases). Deletions cut 7 bases from V and 1 base from J, with 11 bases between. The CDR3 spans 13 residues. Per germline, CDR1 SGDLS and CDR2 YYNGEE. CDR3 DNA: TGTGCCAGCGGGGGGGATAGGAACACTGAAGCTTTCTTT. Protein sequence: CASGGDRNTEAFF.

The chain uses TRBV6-1 and TRBJ1-2; D gene ambiguous. There are 13 residues in the CDR3. The V and J ends lost 7 bases and 7 bases respectively, with 16 bases between them. The germline V gene has CDR1 MNHNS and CDR2 SASEGT. The DNA of the CDR3 is TGTGCCAGCAATGGGCGACACTCATTTGGCTACACCTTC. Its protein is CASNGRHSFGYTF.

The rearrangement joins TRBV11-2 to TRBJ1-1; 8 bases align to TRBD1. There are 14 residues in the CDR3. Germline CDR1 reads SGHAT; CDR2 reads FQNNGV. Trimming cost V 5 bases and J 7 bases; bases outside gene matches: 9. The chain's CDR3 is CASSHPGQALEAFF. In DNA form, the CDR3 reads TGTGCCAGCAGCCACCCGGGACAGGCTCTTGAAGCTTTCTTT. The full variable domain, its missing parts supplied by reference TRBV11-2 and TRBJ1-1, is EAGVAQSPRYKIIEKRQSVAFWCNPISGHATLYWYQQILGQGPKLLIQFQNNGVVDDSQLPKDRFSAERLKGVDSTLKIQPAKLEDSAVYLCASSHPGQALEAFFGQGTRLTVV.